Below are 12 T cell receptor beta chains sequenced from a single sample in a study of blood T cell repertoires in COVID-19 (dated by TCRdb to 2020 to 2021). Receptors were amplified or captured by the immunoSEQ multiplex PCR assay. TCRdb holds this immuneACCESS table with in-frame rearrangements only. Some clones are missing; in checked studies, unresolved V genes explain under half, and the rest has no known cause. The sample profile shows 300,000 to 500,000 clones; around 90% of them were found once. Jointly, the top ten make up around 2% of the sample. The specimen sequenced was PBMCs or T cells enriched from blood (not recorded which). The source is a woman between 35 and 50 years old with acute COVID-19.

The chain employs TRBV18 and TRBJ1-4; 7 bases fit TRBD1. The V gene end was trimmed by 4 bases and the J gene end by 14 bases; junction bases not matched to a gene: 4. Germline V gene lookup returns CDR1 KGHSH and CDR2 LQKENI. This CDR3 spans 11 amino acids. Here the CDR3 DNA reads TGTGCCAGCTCACAACAGGGGATGCTGTTTTTT. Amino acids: CASSQQGMLFF.

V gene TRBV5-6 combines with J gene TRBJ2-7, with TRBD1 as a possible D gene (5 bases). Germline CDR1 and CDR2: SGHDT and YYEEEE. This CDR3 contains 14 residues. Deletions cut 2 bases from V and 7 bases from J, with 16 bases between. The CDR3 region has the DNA TGTGCCAGCAGCTTCGGGTCCCAGGGTGGAGAGCAGTACTTC. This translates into CASSFGSQGGEQYF.

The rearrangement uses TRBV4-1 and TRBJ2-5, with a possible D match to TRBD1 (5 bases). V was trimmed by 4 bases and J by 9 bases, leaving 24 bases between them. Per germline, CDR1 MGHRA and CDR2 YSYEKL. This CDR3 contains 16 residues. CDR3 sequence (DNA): TGCGCCAGCAGCCCCATTGGCCGAGCCCCCCAAGGGGCCCAGTACTTC. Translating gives CASSPIGRAPQGAQYF.

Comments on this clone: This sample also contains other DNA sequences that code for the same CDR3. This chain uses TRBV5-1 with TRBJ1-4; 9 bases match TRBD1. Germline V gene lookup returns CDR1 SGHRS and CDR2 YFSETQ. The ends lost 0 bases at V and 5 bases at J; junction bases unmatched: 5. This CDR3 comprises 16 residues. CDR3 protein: CASSLGPGQGNEKLFF. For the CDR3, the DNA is TGCGCCAGCAGCTTGGGACCGGGACAGGGAAATGAAAAACTGTTTTTT. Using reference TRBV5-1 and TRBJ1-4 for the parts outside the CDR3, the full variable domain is KAGVTQTPRYLIKTRGQQVTLSCSPISGHRSVSWYQQTPGQGLQFLFEYFSETQRNKGNFPGRFSGRQFSNSRSEMNVSTLELGDSALYLCASSLGPGQGNEKLFFGSGTQLSVL.

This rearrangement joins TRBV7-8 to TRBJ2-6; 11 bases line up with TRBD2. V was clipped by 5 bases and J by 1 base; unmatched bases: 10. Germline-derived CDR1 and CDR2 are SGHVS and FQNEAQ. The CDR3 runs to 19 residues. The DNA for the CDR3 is TGTGCCAGCAGCCTAAGGGTCCTAGCGGGGGGTTCTGGGGCCAACGTCCTGACTTTC. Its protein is CASSLRVLAGGSGANVLTF. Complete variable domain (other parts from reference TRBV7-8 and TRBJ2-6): GAGVSQSPRYKVAKRGQDVALRCDPISGHVSLFWYQQALGQGPEFLTYFQNEAQLDKSGLPSDRFFAERPEGSVSTLKIQRTQQEDSAVYLCASSLRVLAGGSGANVLTFGAGSRLTVL.

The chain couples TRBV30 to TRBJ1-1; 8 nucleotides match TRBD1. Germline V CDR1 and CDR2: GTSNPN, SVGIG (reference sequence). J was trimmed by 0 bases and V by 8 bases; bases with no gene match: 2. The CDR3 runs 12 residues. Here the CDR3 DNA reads TGTGCCAGGGACAGGATGAACACTGAAGCTTTCTTT. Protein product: CARDRMNTEAFF.

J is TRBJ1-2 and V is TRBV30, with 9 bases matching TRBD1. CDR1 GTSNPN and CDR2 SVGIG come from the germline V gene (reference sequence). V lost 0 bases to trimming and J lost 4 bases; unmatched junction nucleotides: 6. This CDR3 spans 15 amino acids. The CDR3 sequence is CAWSVLGQGIYGYTF. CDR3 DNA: TGTGCCTGGAGTGTACTTGGACAGGGGATCTATGGCTACACCTTC.

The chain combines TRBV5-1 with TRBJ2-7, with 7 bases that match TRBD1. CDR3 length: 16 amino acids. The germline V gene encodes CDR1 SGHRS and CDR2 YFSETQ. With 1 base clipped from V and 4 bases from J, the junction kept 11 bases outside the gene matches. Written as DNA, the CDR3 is TGCGCCAGCAGCTTGCCCTCAGGGACAGAGGGGTACGAGCAGTACTTC. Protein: CASSLPSGTEGYEQYF.

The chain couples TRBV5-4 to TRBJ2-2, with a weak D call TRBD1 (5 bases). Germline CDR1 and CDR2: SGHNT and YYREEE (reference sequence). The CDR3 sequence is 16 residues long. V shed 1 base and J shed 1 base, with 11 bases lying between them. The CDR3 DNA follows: TGTGCCAGCAGCTTGAAGACAGTTCGGAACACCGGGGAGCTGTTTTTT. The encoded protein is CASSLKTVRNTGELFF.

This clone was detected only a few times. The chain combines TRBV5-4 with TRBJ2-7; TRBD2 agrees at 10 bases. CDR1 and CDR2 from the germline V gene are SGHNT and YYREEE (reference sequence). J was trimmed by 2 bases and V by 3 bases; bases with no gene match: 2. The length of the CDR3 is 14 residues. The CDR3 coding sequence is TGTGCCAGCAGCTGGACTAGCGGTGCCTACGAGCAGTACTTC. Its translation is CASSWTSGAYEQYF.

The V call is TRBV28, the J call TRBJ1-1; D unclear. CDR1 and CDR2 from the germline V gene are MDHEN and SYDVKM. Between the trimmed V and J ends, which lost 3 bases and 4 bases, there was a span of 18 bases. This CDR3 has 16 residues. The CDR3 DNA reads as TGTGCCAGCAGTTTTAACGGGAGGAGAAGGGCCACTGAAGCTTTCTTT. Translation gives CASSFNGRRRATEAFF.

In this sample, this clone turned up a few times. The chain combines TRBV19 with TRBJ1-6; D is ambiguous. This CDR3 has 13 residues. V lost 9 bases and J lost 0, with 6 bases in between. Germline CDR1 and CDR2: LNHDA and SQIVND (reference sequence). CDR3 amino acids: CASQYSYNSPLHF. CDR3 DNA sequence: TGTGCCAGCCAGTACTCCTATAATTCACCCCTCCACTTT. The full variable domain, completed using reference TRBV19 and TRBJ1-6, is DGGITQSPKYLFRKEGQNVTLSCEQNLNHDAMYWYRQDPGQGLRLIYYSQIVNDFQKGDIAEGYSVSREKKESFPLTVTSAQKNPTAFYLCASQYSYNSPLHFGNGTRLTVT.